One sample yielded the 13 T cell receptor beta chains listed below, sequenced in a study of STAT3 mutations in large granular lymphocyte leukemia. The study, taken as a whole, reports: Every T-cell large granular lymphocyte leukemia patient had at least one immunodominant TCR beta clonotype.

Assay used: immunoSEQ multiplex PCR; TCRdb lists only in-frame clones, some missing. The table records under 20,000 clones, approximately 90% of them present only once. Antigen specificity for these receptors is unknown. Sequencing used peripheral blood mononuclear cells. The receptor source for this set is a man between 60 and 70 years old with T-cell large granular lymphocyte leukemia. Some clones in this sample may be carry-over from other donors' samples.

This chain links TRBV5-1 with TRBJ2-7; a possible D gene is TRBD2 (6 bases). The V end lost 0 bases, the J end lost 2 bases, and 12 bases lay between the germline ends. The CDR3 has 15 amino acids. In germline, CDR1 is SGHRS, CDR2 YFSETQ. This CDR3 is CASSLVPGATYEQYF. The CDR3 nucleotides read TGCGCCAGCAGCTTGGTACCGGGAGCTACCTACGAGCAGTACTTC.

This clone has a handful of counts. The rearrangement joins TRBV5-1 to TRBJ1-2; 7 positions match TRBD1. V lost 4 bases, J lost 4 bases, and 13 bases stayed unmatched. Germline V CDR1 and CDR2: SGHRS, YFSETQ. The CDR3 is made up of 16 amino acids. CDR3 in DNA: TGCGCCAGCAGCCCGGGCTTAGGGACAGACTCCTATGGCTACACCTTC. As protein: CASSPGLGTDSYGYTF.

This clone appeared a single time. The chain combines TRBV13 with TRBJ1-2; the D is unclear. CDR1 is PRHDT, CDR2 FYEKMQ, per germline (reference sequence). The CDR3 loop spans 12 amino acids. V dropped 5 bases and J dropped 8 bases, with 12 bases sitting between them. The CDR3 protein is CASSLRVGGYTF. The DNA of the CDR3 is TGTGCCAGCAGCCTCCGGGTGGGAGGCTACACCTTC.

The chain couples TRBV29-1 to TRBJ2-7; 8 positions agree with TRBD2. The CDR3 spans 12 residues. V lost 6 bases and J lost 2; bases outside the gene matches: 3. Germline CDR1 is SQVTM and CDR2 is ANQGSEA. For the CDR3, the DNA is TGCAGCGTCCGGGAGGGCGCCTACGAGCAGTACTTC. Translated, it gives CSVREGAYEQYF.

The chain combines TRBV20-1 with TRBJ2-6; D is ambiguous. Between the trimmed V and J ends, which lost 7 bases and 3 bases, there was a span of 4 bases. Germline CDR1 is DFQATT and CDR2 is SNEGSKA (reference sequence). This CDR3 is 11 amino acids long. CDR3: CSGVGANVLTF. The CDR3 DNA reads TGCAGTGGGGTTGGGGCCAACGTCCTGACTTTC.

The chain couples TRBV5-6 to TRBJ1-2, with 8 nucleotides matching TRBD1. The CDR3 runs 15 residues. Germline V gives CDR1 SGHDT, CDR2 YYEEEE. V was pared by 2 bases and J by 4 bases, with 7 bases of the junction left unmatched. The DNA for the CDR3 is TGTGCCAGCAGCTTATTGGACAGGGCTTCCTATGGCTACACCTTC. Protein product: CASSLLDRASYGYTF.

The chain recombines TRBV30 with TRBJ2-1; TRBD2 matches 7 bases. Germline V CDR1 and CDR2: GTSNPN, SVGIG (reference sequence). The CDR3 is 15 residues long. J lost 6 bases, V lost 0 bases, and 8 bases had no gene match. In DNA form, the CDR3 reads TGTGCCTGGAGTGTGGGACTACTTAGCCCCAATGAGCAGTTCTTC. It codes for CAWSVGLLSPNEQFF. The variable domain in full, with the rest retrieved from reference TRBV30 and TRBJ2-1, is SQTIHQWPATLVQPVGSPLSLECTVEGTSNPNLYWYRQAAGRGLQLLFYSVGIGQISSEVPQNLSASRPQDRQFILSSKKLLLSDSGFYLCAWSVGLLSPNEQFFGPGTRLTVL.

The chain carries TRBV30 and TRBJ1-2; 7 bases align to TRBD1. Germline CDR1 is GTSNPN and CDR2 is SVGIG (reference sequence). The CDR3 is 13 residues long. V shed 5 bases and J 2 bases; nucleotides not matched to a gene: 5. The CDR3 nucleotides read TGTGCCTGGTCTTTACAGGGGAACTATGGCTACACCTTC. This sequence encodes CAWSLQGNYGYTF.

The rearrangement uses TRBV28 and TRBJ1-5; tentative D call: TRBD1 (5 bases). There are 15 residues in the CDR3. Germline CDR1 and CDR2: MDHEN and SYDVKM. Trimming left V 6 bases short and J 1 base short, with 13 bases between. CDR3 residues: CASSYGGTSNQPQHF. The DNA for the CDR3 is TGTGCCAGCAGCTACGGAGGGACCAGCAATCAGCCCCAGCATTTT.

This clone was seen once. This sequence joins TRBV28 and TRBJ2-7; weak D call: TRBD1 (5 bases). V gave up 2 bases and J gave up 4 bases, with 6 bases separating them. The CDR3 loop spans 12 amino acids. Per germline, CDR1 MDHEN and CDR2 SYDVKM. Here the CDR3 reads CASSLRGYEQYF. The DNA of the CDR3 is TGTGCCAGCAGTTTAAGGGGTTACGAGCAGTACTTC. Drawing the rest from reference TRBV28 and TRBJ2-7, the complete variable domain is DVKVTQSSRYLVKRTGEKVFLECVQDMDHENMFWYRQDPGLGLRLIYFSYDVKMKEKGDIPEGYSVSREKKERFSLILESASTNQTSMYLCASSLRGYEQYFGPGTRLTVT.

V and J are TRBV28 and TRBJ2-7, with a tentative D call TRBD1 (7 bases). V lost 10 bases to trimming and J lost 6 bases, with 13 bases between them. This CDR3 contains 11 residues. CDR1 is MDHEN, CDR2 SYDVKM, per germline. CDR3 coding DNA: TGTGCCACCAGGGGGGCCCCCGAGCAGTACTTC. Translated, it gives CATRGAPEQYF. Full variable domain (rest looked up from reference TRBV28 and TRBJ2-7): DVKVTQSSRYLVKRTGEKVFLECVQDMDHENMFWYRQDPGLGLRLIYFSYDVKMKEKGDIPEGYSVSREKKERFSLILESASTNQTSMYLCATRGAPEQYFGPGTRLTVT.

This clone is labeled as large (0.1 to 1%). This rearrangement joins TRBV5-1 to TRBJ2-7; D remains unclear. The length of the CDR3 is 15 residues. Trimming left V 5 bases short and J 0 bases short, with 15 bases between. Looked up from germline, CDR1 is SGHRS and CDR2 is YFSETQ. The CDR3 DNA sequence: TGCGCCAGCAGATTGTCGAGCCCCTACTCCTACGAGCAGTACTTC. Translated: CASRLSSPYSYEQYF.

The V and J genes are TRBV7-9 and TRBJ2-2; perhaps TRBD2 as D (6 bases). CDR3 length: 16 amino acids. From germline, CDR1 is SEHNR and CDR2 FQNEAQ (reference sequence). Trimming left V 5 bases short and J 4 bases short, with 17 bases between. The CDR3 DNA reads as TGTGCCAGCAGCGCCCCCTCAGGACTAAGCACCGGGGAGCTGTTTTTT. Protein sequence: CASSAPSGLSTGELFF.